The 17 T cell receptor beta chains below all came from one sample that was sequenced in a study of cytomegalovirus exposure and HLA in healthy donors. 60 Vbeta and 13 Jbeta primers were used in PCR. Method: immunoSEQ multiplex PCR; TCRdb's copy keeps in-frame clones and lacks some. The sample shows 100,000 or so clones, less than 80% of them seen only once. Sequenced input: PBMCs. The receptors here all came from a man younger than 40 in good health and CMV-seropositive.

The chain has TRBV11-3 and TRBJ2-3, with D possibly matching TRBD2 (5 bases). Per germline, CDR1 SGHNT and CDR2 YENEEA. V lost 1 base and J lost 4, with 15 bases in between. The CDR3 is 16 amino acids. The CDR3 DNA follows: TGTGCCAGCAGCTTAGCATGGACGGGGAAACCAGATACGCAGTATTTT. Protein: CASSLAWTGKPDTQYF.

This rearrangement joins TRBV19 to TRBJ2-7; D is possibly TRBD1 (5 bases). This CDR3 region has 13 residues. Trimming shortened V by 3 bases and J by 4 bases, and 10 bases separated the two germline ends. Germline V gives CDR1 LNHDA, CDR2 SQIVND (reference sequence). CDR3 sequence: CASSIREGYEQYF. The CDR3 DNA sequence: TGTGCCAGTAGTATCAGGGAAGGGTACGAGCAGTACTTC.

This clone was observed once. The chain has TRBV6-1 and TRBJ2-5; D remains ambiguous. CDR3 length: 12 residues. The V and J ends lost 6 bases and 5 bases respectively, with 10 bases between them. Germline loops: CDR1 MNHNS, CDR2 SASEGT. The CDR3 nucleotides read TGTGCCAGCAGCCCCCACTGGGAGACCCAGTACTTC. Translation: CASSPHWETQYF.

This clone showed up just a few times. The chain employs TRBV5-1 and TRBJ1-2; the match to TRBD1 covers 7 bases. The CDR3 is 15 residues long. With 0 bases clipped from V and 4 bases from J, the junction kept 6 bases outside the gene matches. The germline CDR1 and CDR2 sequences are SGHRS and YFSETQ. CDR3: CASSLEGRDSYGYTF. CDR3 bases: TGCGCCAGCAGCTTGGAAGGTCGGGACAGCTATGGCTACACCTTC. The full variable domain, completed using reference TRBV5-1 and TRBJ1-2, is KAGVTQTPRYLIKTRGQQVTLSCSPISGHRSVSWYQQTPGQGLQFLFEYFSETQRNKGNFPGRFSGRQFSNSRSEMNVSTLELGDSALYLCASSLEGRDSYGYTFGSGTRLTVV.

This clone occurred a few times. The rearrangement joins TRBV2 to TRBJ2-3; TRBD2 matches at 11 bases. Trimming cost V 6 bases and J 6 bases; bases outside gene matches: 8. Germline V lookup: CDR1 SNHLY, CDR2 FYNNEI. The CDR3 spans 15 residues. Written as DNA, the CDR3 is TGTGCCAGCAGGACCGGGACTAGCGGTGTGGATACGCAGTATTTT. Its protein product is CASRTGTSGVDTQYF.

This rearrangement joins TRBV18 to TRBJ1-2; D is ambiguous. V was cut by 0 bases and J by 6 bases, with 14 bases left in between. Germline CDR1 KGHSH, CDR2 LQKENI. The CDR3 runs to 15 residues. In DNA, the CDR3 is TGTGCCAGCTCACCACCGAATTCACAGCTCCATGGCTACACCTTC. Its protein is CASSPPNSQLHGYTF. Drawing the rest from reference TRBV18 and TRBJ1-2, the complete variable domain is NAGVMQNPRHLVRRRGQEARLRCSPMKGHSHVYWYRQLPEEGLKFMVYLQKENIIDESGMPKERFSAEFPKEGPSILRIQQVVRGDSAAYFCASSPPNSQLHGYTFGSGTRLTVV.

The V and J genes are TRBV6-1 and TRBJ2-7, with D possibly matching TRBD2 (6 bases). The germline gives CDR1 MNHNS, CDR2 SASEGT. The CDR3 is 13 amino acids. The V end was cut by 8 bases, the J end by 2 bases, with 13 bases between. The CDR3 sequence: CASGTAGPYEQYF. The CDR3 nucleotides are TGTGCCAGCGGAACAGCGGGTCCCTACGAGCAGTACTTC.

The chain joins TRBV27 to TRBJ2-1; the D is unclear. Germline lookup yields CDR1 MNHEY and CDR2 SMNVEV (reference sequence). Deletions cut 6 bases from V and 4 bases from J, with 10 bases between. The CDR3 consists of 13 residues. The CDR3 nucleotides read TGTGCCAGCAGCCCTCTTATGTACAATGAGCAGTTCTTC. This encodes CASSPLMYNEQFF.

The gene calls are TRBV21-1 and TRBJ2-5; TRBD2 is the table's D call, not checked against the DNA. TRBV21-1 constitutes a pseudogene. The CDR3 is made up of 14 amino acids. CDR3 bases: TGTGCCAGCAGCGCAGGAGAAGCGGGAGAGACCCAGTACTTC. Translation gives CASSAGEAGETQYF.

The rearrangement uses TRBV30 and TRBJ2-7; possible D gene TRBD1, 5 bases. CDR3 length: 13 amino acids. Germline V gene lookup returns CDR1 GTSNPN and CDR2 SVGIG (reference sequence). V lost 0 bases to trimming and J lost 4 bases, with 10 bases between them. CDR3 in DNA: TGTGCCTGGAGTGTACGACAGAGTTACGAGCAGTACTTC. This translates into CAWSVRQSYEQYF. The complete variable domain, with remaining parts taken from reference TRBV30 and TRBJ2-7, reads SQTIHQWPATLVQPVGSPLSLECTVEGTSNPNLYWYRQAAGRGLQLLFYSVGIGQISSEVPQNLSASRPQDRQFILSSKKLLLSDSGFYLCAWSVRQSYEQYFGPGTRLTVT.

The rearrangement links TRBV9 to TRBJ2-3; D is uncertain. The V gene lost 0 bases and the J gene lost 5 bases, with 10 bases spanning the gap. Germline V gene sequence: CDR1 SGDLS, CDR2 YYNGEE. CDR3 length: 14 amino acids. The CDR3 coding sequence is TGTGCCAGCAGCGTAGGTCCAACGGTAGATACGCAGTATTTT. This sequence encodes CASSVGPTVDTQYF.

The chain uses TRBV29-1 and TRBJ2-5; possibly TRBD2 for D (5 bases). Trimming pared 4 bases from V and 2 bases from J, leaving 11 bases between. The germline V gene encodes CDR1 SQVTM and CDR2 ANQGSEA. There are 13 residues in the CDR3. The CDR3 nucleotides are TGCAGCGTTGCGAGGGTGGGTCAAGAGACCCAGTACTTC. Translation: CSVARVGQETQYF.

The rearrangement links TRBV29-1 to TRBJ1-1, with 7 bases fitting TRBD1. In germline, CDR1 is SQVTM, CDR2 ANQGSEA. J gave up 5 bases and V 8 bases, and 14 bases lay outside the gene matches. The CDR3 covers 14 residues. CDR3 amino acids: CSSTGAEGWTEAFF. The CDR3 coding sequence is TGCAGCTCTACAGGGGCCGAGGGGTGGACTGAAGCTTTCTTT.

The CDR3 DNA follows: TGTGCCAGCAGCGTGGGCTACTATGGCTACACCTTC. Protein sequence: CASSVGYYGYTF. This sequence joins TRBV9 and TRBJ1-2, with D unresolved. The V end was cut by 2 bases, the J end by 3 bases, with 5 bases between. Germline CDR1 reads SGDLS; CDR2 reads YYNGEE. The CDR3 loop spans 12 amino acids.

This clone was seen just once. The CDR3: CASLVSITDTIYF. For the CDR3, the DNA is TGTGCCAGCTTAGTTTCTATCACGGACACCATATATTTT. The chain recombines TRBV18 with TRBJ1-3; D not certain. The germline CDR1 and CDR2 sequences are KGHSH and LQKENI. CDR3 length: 13 residues. The V end was cut by 7 bases, the J end by 8 bases, with 15 bases between.

The V gene is TRBV27, the J gene TRBJ1-1; D is possibly TRBD1 (5 bases). V was shortened by 3 bases and J by 5 bases, with 13 bases between the two germline ends. This CDR3 has 14 residues. Per germline, CDR1 MNHEY and CDR2 SMNVEV (reference sequence). The CDR3 DNA is TGTGCCAGCAGTTTTGGCGGGGGGAAGACTGAAGCTTTCTTT. It codes for CASSFGGGKTEAFF.

The gene calls are TRBV2 and TRBJ1-6; 9 positions agree with TRBD1. This CDR3 comprises 15 residues. The V gene end was trimmed by 2 bases and the J gene end by 8 bases; junction bases not matched to a gene: 4. From germline, CDR1 is SNHLY and CDR2 FYNNEI. CDR3 residues: CASSEFTGGDSPLHF. The CDR3 DNA follows: TGTGCCAGCAGTGAATTTACAGGGGGCGATTCACCCCTCCACTTT. Drawing the rest from reference TRBV2 and TRBJ1-6, the complete variable domain is EPEVTQTPSHQVTQMGQEVILRCVPISNHLYFYWYRQILGQKVEFLVSFYNNEISEKSEIFDDQFSVERPDGSNFTLKIRSTKLEDSAMYFCASSEFTGGDSPLHFGNGTRLTVT.